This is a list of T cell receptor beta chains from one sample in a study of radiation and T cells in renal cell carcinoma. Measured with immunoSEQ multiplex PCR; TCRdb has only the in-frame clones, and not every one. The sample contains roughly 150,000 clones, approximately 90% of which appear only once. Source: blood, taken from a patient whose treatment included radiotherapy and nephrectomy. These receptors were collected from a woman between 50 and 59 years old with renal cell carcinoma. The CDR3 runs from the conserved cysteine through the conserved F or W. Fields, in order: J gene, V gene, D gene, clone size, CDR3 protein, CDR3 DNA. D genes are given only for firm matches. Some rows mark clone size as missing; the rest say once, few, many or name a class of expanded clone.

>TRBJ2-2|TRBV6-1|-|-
CASSESVVRGTGELFF
TGTGCCAGCAGTGAGTCAGTAGTGCGCGGCACCGGGGAGCTGTTTTTT
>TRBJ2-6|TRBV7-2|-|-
CASSLDRPSGANVLTF
TGTGCCAGCAGCTTAGATAGACCCTCTGGGGCCAACGTCCTGACTTTC
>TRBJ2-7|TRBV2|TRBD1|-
CASRAGQGVSYEQYF
TGTGCCAGCAGGGCCGGACAGGGGGTCTCCTACGAGCAGTACTTC
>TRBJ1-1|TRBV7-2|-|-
CASSFAPGAFF
TGTGCCAGCAGCTTTGCCCCGGGGGCTTTCTTT
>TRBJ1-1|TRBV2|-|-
CASSADKNTEAFF
TGTGCCAGCAGTGCCGACAAGAACACTGAAGCTTTCTTT
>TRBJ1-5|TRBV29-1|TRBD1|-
CSVMGQGWNQPQHF
TGCAGCGTGATGGGACAGGGGTGGAATCAGCCCCAGCATTTT
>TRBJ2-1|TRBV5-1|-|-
CASSFNSGTLILFF
TGCGCCAGCAGCTTCAACTCCGGGACCCTTATTCTGTTCTTC
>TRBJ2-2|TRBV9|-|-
CASSVGRVNTGELFF
TGTGCCAGCAGCGTAGGGCGGGTGAACACCGGGGAGCTGTTTTTT
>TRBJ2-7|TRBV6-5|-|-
CASSYSKLAEQYF
TGTGCCAGCAGTTACTCGAAATTAGCCGAGCAGTACTTC
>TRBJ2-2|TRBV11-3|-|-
CASSPGTTGELFF
TGTGCCAGCAGCCCCGGGACCACCGGGGAGCTGTTTTTT
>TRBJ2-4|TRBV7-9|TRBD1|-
CASSPGTGKNIQYF
TGTGCCAGCAGCCCCGGGACAGGCAAAAACATTCAGTACTTC
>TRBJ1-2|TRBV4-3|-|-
CASSQFRAVYLPYGYTF
TGCGCCAGCAGCCAATTCAGAGCAGTCTACCTTCCCTATGGCTACACCTTC
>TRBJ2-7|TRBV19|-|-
CASSGQRTLQQYF
TGTGCCAGTAGTGGACAGCGAACTTTGCAGCAGTACTTC
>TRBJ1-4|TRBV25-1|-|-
CASSEYLTGFEKLFF
TGTGCCAGCAGTGAATATCTAACGGGATTCGAAAAACTGTTTTTT
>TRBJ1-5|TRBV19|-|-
CASSISGGLYSNQPQHF
TGTGCCAGTAGTATCTCCGGGGGACTCTATAGCAATCAGCCCCAGCATTTT
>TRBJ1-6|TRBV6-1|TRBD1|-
CASSEPGQASSYNSPLHF
TGTGCCAGCAGTGAACCGGGACAGGCAAGCTCCTATAATTCACCCCTCCACTTT
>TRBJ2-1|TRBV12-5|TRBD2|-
CASGLVHFRAGGANEQFF
TGTGCTAGTGGTTTGGTACATTTTAGGGCGGGAGGGGCAAATGAGCAGTTCTTC
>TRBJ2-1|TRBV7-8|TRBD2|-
CASSLVGTSTFF
TGTGCCAGCAGCTTAGTTGGGACTAGCACGTTCTTC
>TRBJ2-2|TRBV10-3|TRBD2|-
CATGLAGETGELFF
TGTGCCACGGGACTAGCGGGCGAGACCGGGGAGCTGTTTTTT
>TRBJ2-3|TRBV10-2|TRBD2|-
CASAIAGSTDTQYF
TGCGCCAGCGCCATAGCGGGGAGCACAGATACGCAGTATTTT
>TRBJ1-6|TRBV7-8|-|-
CASSLAPGHLNSPLHF
TGTGCCAGCAGCTTAGCTCCGGGACACCTAAATTCACCCCTCCACTTT
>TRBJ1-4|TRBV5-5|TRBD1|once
CASSEQGAGEKLFF
TGTGCCAGCAGCGAGCAGGGGGCAGGTGAAAAACTGTTTTTT
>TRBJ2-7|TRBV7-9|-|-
CASSLAGQSYEQYF
TGTGCCAGCAGCTTAGCCGGACAGTCCTACGAGCAGTACTTC
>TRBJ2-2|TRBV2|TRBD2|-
CASKRSGGNTGELFF
TGTGCCAGCAAGCGTAGCGGGGGGAACACCGGGGAGCTGTTTTTT
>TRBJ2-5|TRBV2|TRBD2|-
CASSEAGLPNLKTQYF
TGTGCCAGCAGTGAAGCGGGACTACCGAATCTGAAGACCCAGTACTTC
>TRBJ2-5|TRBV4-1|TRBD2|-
CASSQDGAGGFQETQYF
TGCGCCAGCAGCCAAGACGGGGCGGGGGGGTTTCAAGAGACCCAGTACTTC
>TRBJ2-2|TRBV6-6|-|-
CASSYSSVAPRRELFF
TGTGCCAGCAGTTACTCGAGCGTAGCGCCCCGGAGGGAGCTGTTTTTT
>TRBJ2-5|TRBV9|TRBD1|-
CASNRQGSETQYF
TGTGCCAGCAACCGACAGGGGTCGGAGACCCAGTACTTC
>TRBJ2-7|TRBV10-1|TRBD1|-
CASSYGTGSPGEQYF
TGCGCCAGCAGCTATGGGACAGGCTCACCGGGGGAGCAGTACTTC
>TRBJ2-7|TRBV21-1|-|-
CASSKGDPTTTYEQYF
TGTGCCAGCAGCAAAGGGGATCCTACCACCACCTACGAGCAGTACTTC
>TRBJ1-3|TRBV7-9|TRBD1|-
CASSLGSTGTGNTIYF
TGTGCCAGCAGCTTAGGGTCGACAGGGACTGGAAACACCATATATTTT
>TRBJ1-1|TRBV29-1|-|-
CSVQDFPRAFF
TGCAGCGTTCAAGACTTCCCGAGGGCTTTCTTT
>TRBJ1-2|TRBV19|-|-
CASSGLIGSYGYTF
TGTGCCAGTAGCGGGCTCATCGGGAGCTATGGCTACACCTTC
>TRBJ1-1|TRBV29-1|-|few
CSVANTEAFF
TGCAGCGTGGCCAACACTGAAGCTTTCTTT
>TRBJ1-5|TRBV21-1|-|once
CASSKAWGDNQPQHF
TGTGCCAGCAGCAAAGCTTGGGGAGACAATCAGCCCCAGCATTTT
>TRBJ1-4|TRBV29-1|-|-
CSVARGEVTTNEKLFF
TGCAGCGTTGCGCGGGGGGAAGTAACGACTAATGAAAAACTGTTTTTT
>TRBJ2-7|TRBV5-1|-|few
CASSLAFGAYEQYF
TGCGCCAGCAGCTTGGCCTTCGGGGCCTACGAGCAGTACTTC
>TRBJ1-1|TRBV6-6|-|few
CASSYGALMNTEAFF
TGTGCCAGCAGTTACGGGGCACTCATGAACACTGAAGCTTTCTTT
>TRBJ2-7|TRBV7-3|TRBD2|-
CASSLAGGPSEQYF
TGTGCCAGCAGCTTAGCGGGGGGGCCATCGGAGCAGTACTTC
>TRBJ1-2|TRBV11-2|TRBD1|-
CASSPTQGMVYGYTF
TGTGCCAGCAGCCCTACACAGGGGATGGTCTATGGCTACACCTTC
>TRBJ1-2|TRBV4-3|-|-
CASSQDQGRNYGYTF
TGCGCCAGCAGCCAAGATCAGGGCAGGAACTATGGCTACACCTTC
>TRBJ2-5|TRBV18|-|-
CASSPPGLAMGQETQYF
TGTGCCAGCTCACCACCGGGGCTCGCTATGGGGCAAGAGACCCAGTACTTC
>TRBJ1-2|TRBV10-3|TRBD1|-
CAISESQGAGYTF
TGTGCCATCAGTGAGTCGCAGGGGGCTGGCTACACCTTC
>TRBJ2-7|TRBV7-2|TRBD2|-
CASSSGGARTYEQYF
TGTGCCAGCAGCTCCGGGGGGGCTAGGACCTACGAGCAGTACTTC
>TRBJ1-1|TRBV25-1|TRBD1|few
CASSAYRGEAFF
TGTGCCAGCAGTGCCTACAGGGGTGAAGCTTTCTTT
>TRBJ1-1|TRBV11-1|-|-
CASRKKDGNTEAFF
TGTGCCAGTCGGAAAAAGGACGGGAACACTGAAGCTTTCTTT
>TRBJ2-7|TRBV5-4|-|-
CASGVGGLAYEQYF
TGTGCCAGCGGGGTCGGGGGCCTAGCCTACGAGCAGTACTTC
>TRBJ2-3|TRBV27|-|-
CASSLTVPTDTQYF
TGTGCCAGCAGTCTCACGGTACCCACAGATACGCAGTATTTT
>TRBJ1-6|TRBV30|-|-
CAWSVRLVGGSPLHF
TGTGCCTGGAGTGTACGCTTGGTCGGTGGATCACCCCTCCACTTT
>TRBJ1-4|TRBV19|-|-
CASSSRTGNEKLFF
TGTGCCAGTAGCTCCCGGACGGGTAATGAAAAACTGTTTTTT
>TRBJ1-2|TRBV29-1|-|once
CSVDDQGYGYTF
TGCAGCGTTGACGACCAAGGGTATGGCTACACCTTC
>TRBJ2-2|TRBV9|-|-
CASSPIAGTGELFF
TGTGCCAGCAGCCCAATCGCAGGGACCGGGGAGCTGTTTTTT
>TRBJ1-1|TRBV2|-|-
CASSSDRRSTEAFF
TGTGCCAGCAGTTCGGACAGAAGGTCCACTGAAGCTTTCTTT
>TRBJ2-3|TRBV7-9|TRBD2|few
CASSLGAGATDTQYF
TGTGCCAGCAGCTTAGGAGCGGGGGCCACAGATACGCAGTATTTT
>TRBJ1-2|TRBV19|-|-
CASSSREGLLKYGYTF
TGTGCCAGTAGTTCCCGTGAGGGACTCTTAAAATATGGCTACACCTTC
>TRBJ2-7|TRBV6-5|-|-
CASNGGLHYEQYF
TGTGCCAGCAACGGGGGGCTCCACTACGAGCAGTACTTC